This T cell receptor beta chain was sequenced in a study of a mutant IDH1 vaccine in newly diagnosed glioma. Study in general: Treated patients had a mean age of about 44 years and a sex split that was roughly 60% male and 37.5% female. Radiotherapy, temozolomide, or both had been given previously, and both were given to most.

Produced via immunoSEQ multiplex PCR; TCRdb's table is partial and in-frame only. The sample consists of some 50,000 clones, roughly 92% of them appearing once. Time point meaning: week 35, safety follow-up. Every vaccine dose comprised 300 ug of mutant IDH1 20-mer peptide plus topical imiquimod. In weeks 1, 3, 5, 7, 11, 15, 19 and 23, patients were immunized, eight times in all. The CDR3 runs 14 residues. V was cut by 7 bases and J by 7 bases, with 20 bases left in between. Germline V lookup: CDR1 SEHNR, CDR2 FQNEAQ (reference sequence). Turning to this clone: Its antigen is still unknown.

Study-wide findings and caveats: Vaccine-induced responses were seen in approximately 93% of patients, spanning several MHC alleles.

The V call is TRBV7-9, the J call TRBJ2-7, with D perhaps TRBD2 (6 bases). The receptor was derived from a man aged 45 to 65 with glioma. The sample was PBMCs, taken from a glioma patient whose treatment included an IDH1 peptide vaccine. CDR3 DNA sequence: TGTGCCAGCAACCCGGACGGACTACTATTGGAGCAGTACTTC. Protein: CASNPDGLLLEQYF.